Listed here are 31 T cell receptor beta chains from one sample, sequenced in a study of T cells in tuberculosis. Sequenced by immunoSEQ multiplex PCR; TCRdb stores in-frame clones only, minus some. Among about 38,000 clones, roughly 95% were seen once, and the ten largest hold about 4.5%. Time point described: new active TB diagnosis, blood taken before or within 7 days of starting treatment. Sample: PBMCs, taken at tuberculosis diagnosis. The source is an adult with tuberculosis.

This chain uses TRBV7-2 with TRBJ1-4; D may be TRBD1 (6 bases). Germline assignment: CDR1 SGHTA and CDR2 FQGNSA. Trimming left V 6 bases short and J 7 bases short, with 15 bases between. This CDR3 has 14 residues. In DNA form, the CDR3 reads TGTGCCAGCAGGGCAGGGGCTAGTCGTGAAAAACTGTTTTTT. Encoded protein: CASRAGASREKLFF.

The rearrangement uses TRBV18 and TRBJ1-2; D unresolved. Looked up from germline, CDR1 is KGHSH and CDR2 is LQKENI. The V end was cut by 3 bases, the J end by 7 bases, with 15 bases between. This CDR3 is 14 amino acids long. In DNA form, the CDR3 reads TGTGCCAGCTCACCGCTCGGGAAACCAGGTGGCTACACCTTC. Protein: CASSPLGKPGGYTF.

V gene TRBV5-7 combines with J gene TRBJ2-1; TRBD1 matches 9 bases. TRBV5-7 is marked as an open reading frame, function uncertain. Trimming took 4 bases from V and 5 from J; bases not matched to a gene: 4. The CDR3 consists of 14 residues. The CDR3 DNA follows: TGTGCCAGCAGCCGGACAGGGGCAAACAATGAGCAGTTCTTC. Amino acid sequence: CASSRTGANNEQFF.

The rearrangement uses TRBV2 and TRBJ2-3; 10 nucleotides agree with TRBD1. This CDR3 has 15 residues. V lost 10 bases, J lost 3 bases, and 10 bases stayed unmatched. The V gene's germline CDR1 is SNHLY and CDR2 FYNNEI. The chain's CDR3 is CATLNQGQGTDTQYF. The CDR3 DNA reads as TGTGCCACACTTAACCAGGGACAGGGGACAGATACGCAGTATTTT.

The CDR3 reads CSVGQMNTEAFF. In nucleotides, the CDR3 is TGCAGCGTTGGACAGATGAACACTGAAGCTTTCTTT. The rearrangement links TRBV29-1 to TRBJ1-1; D might be TRBD1 (5 bases). This CDR3 is 12 amino acids long. CDR1 is SQVTM, CDR2 ANQGSEA, per germline. V was cut by 4 bases and J by 0 bases, with 6 bases left in between.

The V gene is TRBV10-3, the J gene TRBJ2-1; 13 positions agree with TRBD2. CDR3 size: 15 residues. Losses at the gene ends were 10 bases for V and 8 bases for J; bases not matched to a gene: 11. CDR1 ENHRY and CDR2 SYGVKD come from the germline V gene. The DNA of the CDR3 is TGTGCCACCGGACTAGCGGGGGCCTCTGGGGATGAGCAGTTCTTC. It encodes CATGLAGASGDEQFF.

The chain recombines TRBV1 with TRBJ1-1; the table names TRBD1, a call not compared with the DNA. TRBV1 is noted as a pseudogene. The CDR3 contains 17 residues. Written as DNA, the CDR3 is TGCACCAGCAGCCAAGAAAGGCCGACAGGGGTAGACACTGAAGCTTTCTTT. Translation gives CTSSQERPTGVDTEAFF.

The genes are TRBV5-6 and TRBJ2-2; the D gene is possibly TRBD1 (5 bases). V lost 4 bases and J 2 bases, leaving 15 bases between the germline ends. Looked up from germline, CDR1 is SGHDT and CDR2 is YYEEEE. CDR3 size: 16 residues. The CDR3: CASSGPLDRNTGELFF. Written as DNA, the CDR3 is TGTGCCAGCAGCGGCCCCTTAGACAGAAACACCGGGGAGCTGTTTTTT.

In nucleotides, the CDR3 is TGTGCCAGCAGGGCCGGGACTGGGAACACCGGGGAGCTGTTTTTT. It is translated as CASRAGTGNTGELFF. The chain couples TRBV2 to TRBJ2-2, with a tentative D call TRBD2 (6 bases). V lost 6 bases to trimming and J lost 1 base, with 12 bases between them. Germline CDR1 is SNHLY and CDR2 is FYNNEI. The CDR3 has 15 amino acids. The full variable domain, with the rest looked up from reference TRBV2 and TRBJ2-2, is EPEVTQTPSHQVTQMGQEVILRCVPISNHLYFYWYRQILGQKVEFLVSFYNNEISEKSEIFDDQFSVERPDGSNFTLKIRSTKLEDSAMYFCASRAGTGNTGELFFGEGSRLTVL.

The chain employs TRBV5-8 and TRBJ1-5; D is perhaps TRBD1 (6 bases). The V gene lost 4 bases and the J gene lost 0 bases, with 11 bases spanning the gap. CDR1 is SGHTS, CDR2 YDEGEE, per germline. The CDR3 extends over 15 amino acids. The CDR3 region has the DNA TGTGCCAGCAGCCCCGGACAGATTAGCAATCAGCCCCAGCATTTT. Its translation: CASSPGQISNQPQHF.

The chain employs TRBV11-2 and TRBJ1-2; D remains unclear. V lost 3 bases and J 1 base, leaving 15 bases between the germline ends. The length of the CDR3 is 16 residues. Germline CDR1 is SGHAT and CDR2 is FQNNGV. Written as DNA, the CDR3 is TGTGCCAGCAGCTTGACGTCCGGGAGTTATAACTATGGCTACACCTTC. This encodes CASSLTSGSYNYGYTF.

V is TRBV7-6 and J is TRBJ1-6; D remains unclear. V lost 6 bases to trimming and J lost 0 bases, with 21 bases between them. The CDR3 has 19 amino acids. Germline V gene lookup returns CDR1 SGHVS and CDR2 FNYEAQ. CDR3 nucleotide sequence: TGTGCCAGCAGTCCAGATGTACCGAATAGGAGCTCCTATAATTCACCCCTCCACTTT. It codes for CASSPDVPNRSSYNSPLHF.

The V gene is TRBV18, the J gene TRBJ1-4; D is possibly TRBD1 (6 bases). The CDR3 runs 15 residues. V was cut by 2 bases and J by 5 bases, with 12 bases left in between. CDR1 KGHSH and CDR2 LQKENI come from the germline V gene. The CDR3 here is CASSPGAGTNEKLFF. The CDR3 DNA is TGTGCCAGCTCACCAGGGGCAGGGACAAATGAAAAACTGTTTTTT. Full variable domain (rest looked up from reference TRBV18 and TRBJ1-4): NAGVMQNPRHLVRRRGQEARLRCSPMKGHSHVYWYRQLPEEGLKFMVYLQKENIIDESGMPKERFSAEFPKEGPSILRIQQVVRGDSAAYFCASSPGAGTNEKLFFGSGTQLSVL.

This clone appeared once. CDR3 amino acids: CASSPNRGDEKLFF. CDR3 in DNA: TGTGCCAGCTCACCAAACAGGGGTGATGAAAAACTGTTTTTT. V gene TRBV18 combines with J gene TRBJ1-4, with 7 bases matching TRBD1. The germline CDR1 and CDR2 sequences are KGHSH and LQKENI. V was clipped by 2 bases and J by 6 bases; unmatched bases: 3. This CDR3 region has 14 residues.

This clone has more than one count but fewer than ten. The rearrangement uses TRBV7-8 and TRBJ1-5; TRBD1 agrees at 7 bases. The CDR3 loop spans 16 amino acids. V lost 4 bases, J lost 0 bases, and 6 bases stayed unmatched. The germline V gene encodes CDR1 SGHVS and CDR2 FQNEAQ. CDR3 DNA sequence: TGTGCCAGCAGCTCCAACAGGGGTCGTAGCAATCAGCCCCAGCATTTT. Its translation is CASSSNRGRSNQPQHF.

V gene TRBV2 combines with J gene TRBJ2-7; D may be TRBD2 (6 bases). CDR3 length: 15 amino acids. Trimming removed 6 bases at V and 7 bases at J, with 22 bases between. CDR1 SNHLY and CDR2 FYNNEI come from the germline V gene. The CDR3, as DNA: TGTGCCAGCAGGAAATCGCGGACGGAAAGCGGGGAGCAGTACTTC. It yields the protein CASRKSRTESGEQYF.

V usage is TRBV6-1 and J usage is TRBJ2-7; TRBD2 is a possible D gene (5 bases). V was pared by 0 bases and J by 1 base, with 13 bases between. Germline V lookup: CDR1 MNHNS, CDR2 SASEGT. This CDR3 region has 16 residues. The CDR3 region is CASSEARVSVSYEQYF. The CDR3 coding sequence is TGTGCCAGCAGTGAAGCGCGGGTTTCTGTTTCCTACGAGCAGTACTTC.

The V and J genes are TRBV11-2 and TRBJ2-5; 7 bases agree with TRBD1. Germline values: CDR1 SGHAT, CDR2 FQNNGV. Trimming took 5 bases from V and 5 from J; bases not matched to a gene: 8. The CDR3 consists of 14 residues. CDR3 DNA: TGTGCCAGCAGCGCAGGGGGTGGGATCGAGACCCAGTACTTC. Translating it yields CASSAGGGIETQYF.

This chain joins TRBV5-1 and TRBJ2-2; TRBD1 aligns across 7 bases. The germline V gene encodes CDR1 SGHRS and CDR2 YFSETQ. The CDR3 consists of 17 residues. The junction had 5 bases not matched to a gene; V was cut back by 0 bases and J by 0 bases. The CDR3 reads CASSLVQGVANTGELFF. Written as DNA, the CDR3 is TGCGCCAGCAGCTTGGTGCAGGGGGTCGCGAACACCGGGGAGCTGTTTTTT.

The chain links TRBV11-1 to TRBJ2-3; TRBD1 might be the D (5 bases). V gave up 5 bases and J gave up 9 bases, with 18 bases separating them. This CDR3 is built from 14 residues. The germline V gene encodes CDR1 SGHAT and CDR2 FQDESV (reference sequence). CDR3 amino acids: CASSIEPLGETQYF. In nucleotides, the CDR3 is TGTGCCAGCAGCATTGAGCCTTTAGGGGAAACGCAGTATTTT. Full variable domain (missing parts from reference TRBV11-1 and TRBJ2-3): EAEVAQSPRYKITEKSQAVAFWCDPISGHATLYWYRQILGQGPELLVQFQDESVVDDSQLPKDRFSAERLKGVDSTLKIQPAELGDSAMYLCASSIEPLGETQYFGPGTRLTVL.

The table lists this clone with a count of one. The chain employs TRBV18 and TRBJ1-6; D may be TRBD1 (5 bases). V was shortened by 2 bases and J by 7 bases, with 9 bases between the two germline ends. Germline V gene data show CDR1 as KGHSH and CDR2 as LQKENI. This CDR3 has 14 amino acids. The CDR3 sequence is CASSPMEGNSPLHF. The CDR3 DNA reads as TGTGCCAGCTCACCAATGGAGGGGAATTCACCCCTCCACTTT.

V gene TRBV7-2 combines with J gene TRBJ2-7; 8 nucleotides match TRBD1. CDR1 and CDR2 (germline): SGHTA, FQGNSA. Germline trimming cut 1 base from V and 2 bases from J; bases unmatched to any gene: 7. The length of the CDR3 is 16 residues. CDR3 residues: CASSLVGTGPTYEQYF. As DNA, the CDR3 is TGTGCCAGCAGCTTAGTCGGGACAGGACCCACCTACGAGCAGTACTTC. Based on the CDR3 plus reference TRBV7-2 and TRBJ2-7, the full variable domain is GAGVSQSPSNKVTEKGKDVELRCDPISGHTALYWYRQSLGQGLEFLIYFQGNSAPDKSGLPSDRFSAERTGGSVSTLTIQRTQQEDSAVYLCASSLVGTGPTYEQYFGPGTRLTVT.

This rearrangement joins TRBV2 to TRBJ2-2; unclear D gene. V lost 4 bases, J lost 1 base, and 7 bases lay in between. This CDR3 region has 14 residues. CDR1 and CDR2 (germline): SNHLY, FYNNEI. CDR3 nucleotides: TGTGCCAGCAGTGTATCAGGGAACACCGGGGAGCTGTTTTTT. This codes for CASSVSGNTGELFF.

The chain carries TRBV9 and TRBJ2-7; TRBD2 is a possible D gene (5 bases). CDR1 is SGDLS, CDR2 YYNGEE, per germline. CDR3 size: 14 residues. V lost 4 bases, J lost 1 base, and 12 bases lay in between. DNA for the CDR3: TGTGCCAGCAGCCCTTATTCGGGGTCCTACGAGCAGTACTTC. Amino acid sequence: CASSPYSGSYEQYF.

The chain couples TRBV19 to TRBJ2-1; D gene uncertain. The length of the CDR3 is 16 residues. Deletions cut 3 bases from V and 0 bases from J, with 12 bases between. Germline V CDR1 and CDR2: LNHDA, SQIVND (reference sequence). The CDR3: CASSMSRRNSYNEQFF. DNA for the CDR3: TGTGCCAGTAGTATGAGTCGTAGAAACTCCTACAATGAGCAGTTCTTC.

The chain is built from TRBV4-3 and TRBJ1-1; D may be TRBD1 (5 bases). The CDR3 has 13 residues. From germline, CDR1 is LGHNA and CDR2 YSLEER. The V gene lost 6 bases and the J gene lost 1 base, with 9 bases spanning the gap. The CDR3 region has the DNA TGCGCCAGCAGTCGGGGGGGGAACACTGAAGCTTTCTTT. Its translation: CASSRGGNTEAFF.

V is TRBV5-6 and J is TRBJ1-4; D ambiguous. The CDR3 extends over 15 amino acids. Germline CDR1 SGHDT, CDR2 YYEEEE. Trimming stripped 2 bases from V and 4 bases from J, with 12 bases between. The CDR3 sequence: CASSFNGVLNEKLFF. The CDR3 nucleotides read TGTGCCAGCAGCTTTAACGGGGTCCTTAATGAAAAACTGTTTTTT.

The V gene is TRBV28, the J gene TRBJ1-2; no clear D gene. Trimming cost V 5 bases and J 5 bases, with 9 bases left between them. Germline V gives CDR1 MDHEN, CDR2 SYDVKM. This CDR3 is 12 amino acids long. The CDR3 DNA sequence: TGTGCCAGCAGTCCCACATCTTATGGCTACACCTTC. Amino acids: CASSPTSYGYTF.

This chain links TRBV18 with TRBJ1-1, with a weak D call TRBD1 (5 bases). CDR3 length: 14 amino acids. Germline lookup yields CDR1 KGHSH and CDR2 LQKENI. V gave up 2 bases and J gave up 4 bases, with 11 bases separating them. The CDR3 spells CASSPAHRTTEAFF. The CDR3 bases are TGTGCCAGCTCACCAGCACACAGGACCACTGAAGCTTTCTTT.

The V and J genes are TRBV18 and TRBJ1-2; 9 bases are a match to TRBD1. CDR3 length: 15 amino acids. V was clipped by 0 bases and J by 5 bases; unmatched bases: 4. Germline V gene sequence: CDR1 KGHSH, CDR2 LQKENI. CDR3 loop: CASSPPGTGIYGYTF. In DNA form, the CDR3 reads TGTGCCAGCTCACCACCCGGGACAGGGATATATGGCTACACCTTC.

The chain carries TRBV19 and TRBJ1-5, with 7 nucleotides matching TRBD1. Trimming took 7 bases from V and 2 from J; bases not matched to a gene: 8. Germline V gene sequence: CDR1 LNHDA, CDR2 SQIVND (reference sequence). CDR3 size: 15 residues. The CDR3 is CASKMNRGRNQPQHF. DNA of the CDR3: TGTGCCAGTAAGATGAACAGGGGTCGCAATCAGCCCCAGCATTTT.